The 16 T cell receptor beta chains presented below share a single source sample, sequenced in a study of cytomegalovirus exposure and HLA in healthy donors. 60 Vbeta and 13 Jbeta primers were used in PCR. Clones were sequenced by immunoSEQ multiplex PCR, and TCRdb holds only the in-frame ones, with some missing. The table lists approximately 150,000 clones, around 77% of them singletons, with about 1% in the top ten. Sequenced material: PBMCs. These receptors came from a woman between 40 and 55 years old in good health and CMV-seronegative.

V gene TRBV7-9 combines with J gene TRBJ2-7; 11 bases agree with TRBD1. J gave up 3 bases and V 5 bases, and 3 bases lay outside the gene matches. Germline values: CDR1 SEHNR, CDR2 FQNEAQ (reference sequence). This CDR3 spans 14 amino acids. CDR3 DNA sequence: TGTGCCAGCAGCGCCGGGACAGGGGGCTACGAGCAGTACTTC. This encodes CASSAGTGGYEQYF.

This chain uses TRBV29-1 with TRBJ1-1; 9 nucleotides agree with TRBD1. The V gene end was trimmed by 6 bases and the J gene end by 3 bases; junction bases not matched to a gene: 5. Germline values: CDR1 SQVTM, CDR2 ANQGSEA. The CDR3 sequence is 13 residues long. The CDR3 loop reads CSVGQGQHTEAFF. Written as DNA, the CDR3 is TGCAGCGTGGGACAGGGCCAACACACTGAAGCTTTCTTT.

This clone was observed a few times. V and J are TRBV4-2 and TRBJ2-2; unclear D gene. Germline V gene sequence: CDR1 LGHNA, CDR2 YNFKEQ. Between the trimmed V and J ends, which lost 0 bases and 1 base, there was a span of 3 bases. The CDR3 has 14 amino acids. CDR3 in DNA: TGTGCCAGCAGCCAAGATAAGAACACCGGGGAGCTGTTTTTT. Translated, it gives CASSQDKNTGELFF.

This clone was counted a few times. V gene TRBV30 combines with J gene TRBJ1-2, with TRBD1 matching over 8 bases. The CDR3 totals 12 residues. Germline CDR1 GTSNPN, CDR2 SVGIG (reference sequence). The junction had 10 bases not matched to a gene; V was cut back by 8 bases and J by 8 bases. CDR3 sequence (DNA): TGTGCCCAAGACAGGGGTTCGAACGGCTACACCTTC. Its translation is CAQDRGSNGYTF. Looking up the rest from reference TRBV30 and TRBJ1-2 gives the full variable domain: SQTIHQWPATLVQPVGSPLSLECTVEGTSNPNLYWYRQAAGRGLQLLFYSVGIGQISSEVPQNLSASRPQDRQFILSSKKLLLSDSGFYLCAQDRGSNGYTFGSGTRLTVV.

This chain uses TRBV6-1 with TRBJ2-5; weak D call: TRBD1 (6 bases). V was cut by 7 bases and J by 5 bases, with 20 bases left in between. The germline V gene has CDR1 MNHNS and CDR2 SASEGT. This CDR3 region has 15 residues. The CDR3: CASILSRGTRETQYF. The CDR3 DNA reads as TGTGCCAGCATTTTGTCCAGGGGTACCAGGGAGACCCAGTACTTC.

The CDR3 DNA is TGTGCCAGTAGTATGGGTACGGGAGGGGTCTGGAATGAGCAGTTCTTC. It translates to CASSMGTGGVWNEQFF. V usage is TRBV19 and J usage is TRBJ2-1; TRBD2 matches 8 bases. There are 16 residues in the CDR3. Germline V CDR1 and CDR2: LNHDA, SQIVND (reference sequence). J lost 7 bases, V lost 3 bases, and 11 bases had no gene match.

The chain employs TRBV7-2 and TRBJ1-1; D unresolved. This CDR3 spans 13 amino acids. Trimming left V 6 bases short and J 5 bases short, with 13 bases between. Germline V CDR1 and CDR2: SGHTA, FQGNSA. The DNA of the CDR3 is TGTGCCAGCAGAAAAATCCGGGTGACTGAAGCTTTCTTT. This gives the protein CASRKIRVTEAFF. Looking up the rest from reference TRBV7-2 and TRBJ1-1 gives the full variable domain: GAGVSQSPSNKVTEKGKDVELRCDPISGHTALYWYRQSLGQGLEFLIYFQGNSAPDKSGLPSDRFSAERTGGSVSTLTIQRTQQEDSAVYLCASRKIRVTEAFFGQGTRLTVV.

The gene calls are TRBV6-6 and TRBJ2-1; 8 nucleotides agree with TRBD2. Germline CDR1 is MNHNY and CDR2 is SVGAGI (reference sequence). J gave up 9 bases and V 6 bases, and 13 bases lay outside the gene matches. The CDR3 is 15 residues long. The CDR3 loop is CASSQLTSGRTEQFF. CDR3 in DNA: TGTGCCAGCAGCCAACTAACTAGCGGTAGGACTGAGCAGTTCTTC.

The chain carries TRBV19 and TRBJ2-2; 7 nucleotides align to TRBD1. J was trimmed by 6 bases and V by 10 bases; bases with no gene match: 20. Germline V lookup: CDR1 LNHDA, CDR2 SQIVND (reference sequence). This CDR3 has 17 amino acids. The CDR3 region is CATQEGGAFTPPGELFF. CDR3 DNA: TGTGCCACTCAGGAAGGGGGCGCTTTTACCCCCCCCGGGGAGCTGTTTTTT.

The gene calls are TRBV6-5 and TRBJ1-2; D is possibly TRBD1 (5 bases). Per germline, CDR1 MNHEY and CDR2 SVGAGI. Deletions cut 10 bases from V and 9 bases from J, with 21 bases between. This CDR3 has 13 amino acids. CDR3 region: CATTPAWGSRYTF. Written as DNA, the CDR3 is TGTGCCACCACACCAGCGTGGGGCAGTCGCTACACCTTC.

In its sample, this clone was seen a few times. The chain uses TRBV28 and TRBJ2-7, with D hard to call. The CDR3 contains 12 residues. Trimming took 2 bases from V and 6 from J, leaving 8 bases between them. In germline, CDR1 is MDHEN, CDR2 SYDVKM. The CDR3 DNA sequence: TGTGCCAGCAGTTTAGCGGCTCGCGAGCAGTACTTC. Residues: CASSLAAREQYF. Complete variable domain (other parts from reference TRBV28 and TRBJ2-7): DVKVTQSSRYLVKRTGEKVFLECVQDMDHENMFWYRQDPGLGLRLIYFSYDVKMKEKGDIPEGYSVSREKKERFSLILESASTNQTSMYLCASSLAAREQYFGPGTRLTVT.

This clone has just a few counts. The rearrangement links TRBV19 to TRBJ2-7; a possible D gene is TRBD1 (6 bases). CDR1 is LNHDA, CDR2 SQIVND, per germline (reference sequence). The ends were cut back, 3 bases at V and 2 bases at J, with 17 bases in the middle. The length of the CDR3 is 16 residues. This CDR3 is CASSISGRGTTYEQYF. The DNA of the CDR3 is TGTGCCAGTAGTATCTCCGGTAGGGGGACCACCTACGAGCAGTACTTC.

This clone was detected a few times. The chain couples TRBV19 to TRBJ1-3; D is perhaps TRBD1 (6 bases). The V end was cut by 5 bases, the J end by 0 bases, with 14 bases between. The germline V gene encodes CDR1 LNHDA and CDR2 SQIVND (reference sequence). The CDR3 runs 16 residues. The CDR3 bases are TGTGCCAGTAGTCCCGGACAGTCCTACTCTGGAAACACCATATATTTT. It is translated as CASSPGQSYSGNTIYF.

The count of this clone is one. A junction end diverges from the germline sequence, so it may reflect a read error. The rearrangement joins TRBV20-1 to TRBJ2-1, with TRBD2 matching 10 bases. Germline V gene sequence: CDR1 DFQATT, CDR2 SNEGSKA (reference sequence). The CDR3 contains 11 residues. The DNA for the CDR3 is TGCAGTGCGAGAGCGGGAGGGCCGGTCTTCTTC. As protein: CSARAGGPVFF.

CDR3 in amino acids: CASSLDRGHEAFF. The CDR3 DNA sequence: TGTGCCAGCAGCCTGGACAGGGGGCATGAAGCTTTCTTT. The chain recombines TRBV2 with TRBJ1-1; 11 bases fit TRBD1. The CDR3 runs 13 residues. The germline V gene encodes CDR1 SNHLY and CDR2 FYNNEI. The V gene end was trimmed by 6 bases and the J gene end by 7 bases; junction bases not matched to a gene: 4.

This clone was detected a few times. J is TRBJ2-3 and V is TRBV5-1, with TRBD2 matching 7 bases. The V gene's germline CDR1 is SGHRS and CDR2 YFSETQ. J lost 0 bases, V lost 0 bases, and 7 bases had no gene match. CDR3 length equals 17 residues. This chain's CDR3 is CASSLGFSGTSTDTQYF. As DNA, the CDR3 is TGCGCCAGCAGCTTGGGCTTCAGCGGGACTAGCACAGATACGCAGTATTTT.